This is a list of T cell receptor beta chains from one sample in a study of T cells in Graves' hyperthyroidism and ophthalmopathy. Each CDR3 protein is one row after TCRdb ran MiXCR on the multiplex PCR reads. The sample lists 75,000 to 100,000 distinct CDR3 sequences; around 40% were seen once. The sample comprised peripheral blood or thyroid tissue (not recorded which). These receptors originate from a woman aged 25 to 39 with Graves' hyperthyroidism. CDR3s include the opening cysteine and the closing phenylalanine or tryptophan. Each record gives: clone size, D gene, J gene, V gene, CDR3 DNA, CDR3 protein. The D gene is left open where the match is weak. Size values are once, few and many counts, or a class for expanded clones, and some rows have none.

- TRBD2 TRBJ2-7 TRBV28 TGTGCCAGCAGACGGAGGACTAGCGGCTCCTACGAGCAGTACTTC CASRRRTSGSYEQYF
many - TRBJ2-2 TRBV7-8 TGTGCCAGCAGCTTACGGATCGGGGAGCTGTTTTTT CASSLRIGELFF
many - TRBJ1-6 TRBV7-2 TGTGCCAGCAGCTTAGTTAGGGAGTATAATTCACCCCTCCACTTT CASSLVREYNSPLHF
many TRBD2 TRBJ2-6 TRBV7-8 TGTGCCAGCAGATGGCCGGGACTAGCTGGGGCCAACGTCCTGACTTTC CASRWPGLAGANVLTF
many - TRBJ2-3 TRBV7-2 TGTGCCAGCAGCTGGGTCGGCCGCACAGATACGCAGTATTTT CASSWVGRTDTQYF
many TRBD2 TRBJ2-3 TRBV7-3 TGTGCCAGCAGCCCCGGGACTAGCGGGAGATTTTTAGATACGCAGTATTTT CASSPGTSGRFLDTQYF
many TRBD1 TRBJ2-7 TRBV6-1 TGTGCCAGCAGTGAATGGACTGCCGGGACAGGGGTCTACGAGCAGTACTTC CASSEWTAGTGVYEQYF
- - TRBJ1-5 TRBV2 TGTGCCAGCAGCAACCGGGGGTATCAGCCCCAGCATTTT CASSNRGYQPQHF
many - TRBJ1-5 TRBV27 TGTGCCAGCAGTTTATCAAATCAGCCCCAGCATTTT CASSLSNQPQHF
many TRBD2 TRBJ2-2 TRBV6-5 TGTGCCAGCAGCCGACTAGCGGGAGGAACCGGGGAGCTGTTTTTT CASSRLAGGTGELFF
many - TRBJ1-4 TRBV15 TGTGCCACCAGCAGTGTGGGAGTTGGCGAAAAACTGTTTTTT CATSSVGVGEKLFF
many TRBD2 TRBJ2-3 TRBV10-2 TGCGCCAGCAGTAAGGGACTAGTGGTAGATACGCAGTATTTT CASSKGLVVDTQYF
- - TRBJ1-3 TRBV6-5 TGTGCCAGCATTCGAGGTGGCAGGGGACTGGGAAACACCATATATTTT CASIRGGRGLGNTIYF
few - TRBJ2-7 TRBV7-2 TGTGCCAGCAGCTTAGCCGGGACACGCGAGCAGTACTTC CASSLAGTREQYF
many - TRBJ2-2 TRBV28 TGTGCCAGCGAAACCACACAGGGCACCGGGGAGCTGTTTTTT CASETTQGTGELFF
- - TRBJ2-5 TRBV20-1 TGCAGTGCTAGCCAATGGACCTCGCGGGAGACCCAGTACTTC CSASQWTSRETQYF
- TRBD1 TRBJ2-5 TRBV10-3 TGTGCCACCGGGGACAGGGTTTCAGAGACCCAGTACTTC CATGDRVSETQYF
- - TRBJ2-5 TRBV7-2 TGTGCCAGCAGCGGATTCCAAGAGACCCAGTACTTC CASSGFQETQYF
many TRBD1 TRBJ2-7 TRBV9 TGTGCCAGCAGCGCCGGCGGACAGGCGGAGTACGAGCAGTACTTC CASSAGGQAEYEQYF
many - TRBJ2-5 TRBV7-8 TGTGCCAGCAGCTCCACCAGAGTGGGCCAAGAGACCCAGTACTTC CASSSTRVGQETQYF
few TRBD1 TRBJ1-2 TRBV7-2 TGTGCCAGCAGCTTAAGACAGGGCTATGGCTACACCTTC CASSLRQGYGYTF
- TRBD1 TRBJ1-2 TRBV7-9 TGTGCCAGCAGCTCCTCCCGGGACAGGGTTTCTGTTTATGGCTACACCTTC CASSSSRDRVSVYGYTF
many TRBD2 TRBJ2-7 TRBV13 TGTGCCAGCAGCTTCCGATCGGGAGGGCCAGGCTACGAGCAGTACTTC CASSFRSGGPGYEQYF
many - TRBJ2-3 TRBV7-2 TGTGCCAGCAGCTTTGTCGCTAGATTCACAGATACGCAGTATTTT CASSFVARFTDTQYF
many - TRBJ1-5 TRBV10-3 TGTGCCATCAGTGAGGAGGGAATTCAGCCCCAGCATTTT CAISEEGIQPQHF
- - TRBJ1-2 TRBV7-9 TGTGCCAGCTCACCGTATCCAGGGCGATATTATGGCTACACCTTC CASSPYPGRYYGYTF
many - TRBJ1-1 TRBV9 TGTGCCAGCAGCGAGGGGCGTGAGGGGGTCACTGAAGCTTTCTTT CASSEGREGVTEAFF
once TRBD1 TRBJ1-2 TRBV7-3 TGTGCCAGCAGCTTAGACTCCAGGGGGTACTATGGCTACACCTTC CASSLDSRGYYGYTF
many - TRBJ1-1 TRBV10-3 TGTGCCATCCGTCCTGGGGGCATGAACACTGAAGCTTTCTTT CAIRPGGMNTEAFF
many TRBD1 TRBJ2-2 TRBV14 TGTGCCAGCAGCCTCGACAGGGGGCTCACCGGGGAGCTGTTTTTT CASSLDRGLTGELFF
many - TRBJ1-6 TRBV5-6 TGTGCCAGCAGCTTGGCCGTGGGGCCACTCAATAATTCACCCCTCCACTTT CASSLAVGPLNNSPLHF
many - TRBJ2-5 TRBV7-6 TGTGCCAGCAGCTTCGTAGAGGAGACCCAGTACTTC CASSFVEETQYF
many - TRBJ2-2 TRBV6-6 TGTGCCAGTAACCTAGCTCACGGACAGAACACCGGGGAGCTGTTTTTT CASNLAHGQNTGELFF
many - TRBJ2-7 TRBV7-8 TGTGCCAGCAGCTTAGCCGACACCTCCTCCCACTTC CASSLADTSSHF
- TRBD1 TRBJ1-1 TRBV20-1 TGCAGTGCTAGTAAGTGGGACAGTAACAGTGAAGCTTTCTTT CSASKWDSNSEAFF